These 24 T cell receptor beta chains were sequenced from one sample in a study of vaccination effects on CD4 cells after COVID-19. ViraFEST assay sequencing came after antigen-specific CD4+ T cells were expanded with viral peptide pools. Investigators separated out CD4+ T cells once approximately 10 days of culture had passed. Participants were vaccinated with two doses of either the BNT162b2 or mRNA-1273 vaccine. The antigens of these receptors remain unknown. The protocol was immunoSEQ multiplex PCR, while the TCRdb copy is restricted to in-frame clones and leaves out a portion. The repertoire holds 25,000 to 30,000 clones, with less than 75% as singletons. The sample consisted of CD4+ T cells from PBMCs cultured with HCoV-NL63 spike peptides, taken after COVID-19 vaccination. Every receptor here comes from a human donor who received a COVID-19 vaccine.

The V and J genes are TRBV5-1 and TRBJ2-3; 9 positions agree with TRBD1. Germline values: CDR1 SGHRS, CDR2 YFSETQ. The ends lost 1 base at V and 4 bases at J; junction bases unmatched: 4. This CDR3 has 15 amino acids. CDR3 sequence reads: CASSLTGQGSDTQYF. The CDR3 bases are TGCGCCAGCAGCTTGACGGGACAGGGCTCAGATACGCAGTATTTT.

Judged by abundance, this clone is large (0.1 to 1%). One end of the junction is discordant with germline, which a read error may explain. The rearrangement joins TRBV5-6 to TRBJ2-1, with D possibly being TRBD1 (6 bases). Germline lookup yields CDR1 SGHDT and CDR2 YYEEEE. This CDR3 is 12 amino acids long. The CDR3 loop reads CASSLRTGHIVF. CDR3 nucleotide sequence: TGTGCCAGCAGCTTGCGAACGGGACATATCGTCTTC.

V gene TRBV10-1 combines with J gene TRBJ1-1; no firm D call. The V gene lost 7 bases and the J gene lost 11 bases, with 14 bases spanning the gap. Germline-derived CDR1 and CDR2 are WNHNN and SYGVQD (reference sequence). The CDR3 loop spans 11 amino acids. DNA of the CDR3: TGCGCCAGCAAAAACTGTAGGAGGGCTTTCTTT. As protein: CASKNCRRAFF.

The V call is TRBV10-3, the J call TRBJ2-1; TRBD2 matches 9 bases. CDR3 length equals 15 residues. Germline values: CDR1 ENHRY, CDR2 SYGVKD. With V trimmed by 10 bases and J by 3 bases, 10 bases remained unmatched. CDR3 loop: CASRGASGIYNEQFF. CDR3 bases: TGTGCCAGCCGAGGGGCTAGCGGGATCTACAATGAGCAGTTCTTC.

The chain links TRBV6-1 to TRBJ2-7, with TRBD2 identical over 10 bases. V shed 1 base and J 0 bases; nucleotides not matched to a gene: 3. From germline, CDR1 is MNHNS and CDR2 SASEGT. The CDR3 is 16 residues long. CDR3 protein: CASSEVASGSSYEQYF. The CDR3 DNA reads TGTGCCAGCAGTGAAGTGGCTAGCGGGAGCTCCTACGAGCAGTACTTC.

The gene calls are TRBV21-1 and TRBJ2-7; the D call in the table, TRBD1, was not verified against the DNA. TRBV21-1 represents a pseudogene. This CDR3 region has 14 residues. Here the CDR3 reads CASSKAGRWYEQYF. CDR3 coding DNA: TGTGCCAGCAGCAAAGCGGGCAGGTGGTACGAGCAGTACTTC.

The chain recombines TRBV27 with TRBJ2-7; unclear D gene. Trimming removed 6 bases at V and 2 bases at J, with 14 bases between. The CDR3 extends over 14 amino acids. The germline gives CDR1 MNHEY, CDR2 SMNVEV (reference sequence). The CDR3 loop is CASRLQGLAYEQYF. CDR3 nucleotide sequence: TGTGCCAGCAGACTCCAAGGCTTGGCCTACGAGCAGTACTTC.

This clone was seen a few times. This chain uses TRBV2 with TRBJ1-5; 9 bases align to TRBD1. Germline CDR1 reads SNHLY; CDR2 reads FYNNEI. J was trimmed by 6 bases and V by 7 bases; bases with no gene match: 10. This CDR3 contains 15 residues. The CDR3 nucleotides are TGTGCCAGCACCCGGGACAGGGTTTTAGGTCAGCCCCAGCATTTT. It encodes CASTRDRVLGQPQHF.

The V and J genes are TRBV11-2 and TRBJ1-1, with 7 bases aligning to TRBD1. CDR1 SGHAT and CDR2 FQNNGV come from the germline V gene. The CDR3 sequence is 14 residues long. V dropped 1 base and J dropped 6; count of bases not matched to a gene: 5. In nucleotides, the CDR3 is TGTGCCAGCAGCTTAGGGGGACAGTCGTCTGAAGCTTTCTTT. Its translation is CASSLGGQSSEAFF.

The chain carries TRBV19 and TRBJ1-2; D uncertain. Germline CDR1 reads LNHDA; CDR2 reads SQIVND (reference sequence). The CDR3 contains 10 residues. V was clipped by 9 bases and J by 8 bases, with 10 bases between them. The CDR3 bases are TGTGCCAGGCGAGGGAGGGGCTACACCTTC. The encoded protein is CARRGRGYTF.

This chain connects TRBV6-2 or TRBV6-3 to TRBJ2-7, with no clear D. This CDR3 has 14 amino acids. The germline V gene has CDR1 MNHEY and CDR2 SVGEGT. V was trimmed by 4 bases and J by 2 bases, leaving 12 bases between them. CDR3 bases: TGTGCCAGCAGTTCACCCCGTGGGGCCTACGAGCAGTACTTC. Its protein product is CASSSPRGAYEQYF.

The genes are TRBV20-1 and TRBJ2-7, with a weak D call TRBD2 (6 bases). The CDR3 has 12 residues. Germline assignment: CDR1 DFQATT and CDR2 SNEGSKA (reference sequence). V was clipped by 3 bases and J by 7 bases, with 13 bases between them. CDR3: CSASERVREQYF. CDR3 DNA: TGCAGTGCTAGTGAGCGGGTCCGGGAGCAGTACTTC.

The chain uses TRBV12-3 or TRBV12-4 and TRBJ1-2; TRBD1 is a possible D gene (6 bases). The CDR3 spans 13 residues. With 5 bases removed from V and 3 bases from J, the gap between germline ends came to 10 bases. In DNA form, the CDR3 reads TGTGCCAGCAGTGAATACAGGGACTATGGCTACACCTTC. Its translation is CASSEYRDYGYTF.

The rearrangement links TRBV6-5 to TRBJ2-6; no reliable D call. The CDR3 length is 13 residues. CDR1 and CDR2 from the germline V gene are MNHEY and SVGAGI. Trimming pared 6 bases from V and 2 bases from J, leaving 5 bases between. The CDR3 here is CASRGPGANVLTF. For the CDR3, the DNA is TGTGCCAGCAGGGGCCCTGGGGCCAACGTCCTGACTTTC.

This clone was picked up one time. The chain is built from TRBV6-5 and TRBJ1-1, with D perhaps matching TRBD1 (6 bases). V dropped 3 bases and J dropped 6 bases, with 20 bases sitting between them. The CDR3 consists of 16 residues. Looked up from germline, CDR1 is MNHEY and CDR2 is SVGAGI. CDR3 DNA sequence: TGTGCCAGCAGTTATCGGACAGTCCAGTCCCCTTCTGAAGCTTTCTTT. It translates to CASSYRTVQSPSEAFF.

V is TRBV10-3 and J is TRBJ1-1, with no clear D. Germline CDR1 and CDR2: ENHRY and SYGVKD. The CDR3 is 13 amino acids. V lost 0 bases to trimming and J lost 4 bases, with 6 bases between them. CDR3 DNA: TGTGCCATCAGTGAGTCGGGGATCACTGAAGCTTTCTTT. Translated, it gives CAISESGITEAFF.

The chain recombines TRBV10-1 with TRBJ2-3; 9 bases line up with TRBD2. Losses at the gene ends were 2 bases for V and 8 bases for J; bases not matched to a gene: 2. CDR1 is WNHNN, CDR2 SYGVQD, per germline (reference sequence). The CDR3 totals 13 residues. As DNA, the CDR3 is TGCGCCAGCAGTGAGAGCGGGAGGAGTACGCAGTATTTT. Translation: CASSESGRSTQYF.

The chain uses TRBV10-3 and TRBJ1-4; TRBD1 is a possible D gene (5 bases). With 0 bases removed from V and 5 bases from J, the gap between germline ends came to 10 bases. The CDR3 covers 15 residues. Germline CDR1 is ENHRY and CDR2 is SYGVKD. CDR3 sequence (DNA): TGTGCCATCAGTGAGTCAGGGGTTAGCAATGAAAAACTGTTTTTT. This encodes CAISESGVSNEKLFF.

CDR3 bases: TGTGCCTGGAGTGGTGCAGATACGCAGTATTTT. It encodes CAWSGADTQYF. This sequence joins TRBV30 and TRBJ2-3; D call uncertain. This CDR3 spans 11 amino acids. V lost 1 base, J lost 4 bases, and 3 bases lay in between. The germline gives CDR1 GTSNPN, CDR2 SVGIG (reference sequence).

This chain joins TRBV12-1 and TRBJ2-3; no check of the table's D call, TRBD2, against the DNA was made. TRBV12-1 is designated a pseudogene. This CDR3 spans 11 amino acids. The CDR3 sequence: CASSNTDTQYF. The CDR3 bases are TGTGCCAGCAGTAATACAGATACGCAGTATTTT.

This clone appeared a few times. The CDR3 region is CASSLGLAPGYTF. For the CDR3, the DNA is TGTGCCAGCAGCTTGGGGTTGGCGCCCGGCTACACCTTC. This chain links TRBV5-8 with TRBJ1-2; D not resolved. Germline lookup yields CDR1 SGHTS and CDR2 YDEGEE. With 0 bases removed from V and 8 bases from J, the gap between germline ends came to 11 bases. The CDR3 contains 13 residues.

The gene calls are TRBV5-1 and TRBJ1-1, with 9 positions matching TRBD1. The V gene's germline CDR1 is SGHRS and CDR2 YFSETQ. This CDR3 is 17 amino acids long. Unmatched junction bases numbered 21, after V lost 5 bases and J lost 10 bases. CDR3 in DNA: TGCGCCAGCAGTATCGTACCGGGACAGGGAGAAAGCAACCGAGCTTTCTTT. Translating gives CASSIVPGQGESNRAFF.

This clone has only a few counts. The rearrangement joins TRBV6-5 to TRBJ1-2, with TRBD1 matching over 8 bases. Germline CDR1 MNHEY, CDR2 SVGAGI. Trimming cost V 2 bases and J 7 bases; bases outside gene matches: 9. The CDR3 is 15 amino acids. The DNA of the CDR3 is TGTGCCAGCAGTTACGAGCAGGGGGCCCTGTTTGGCTACACCTTC. It codes for CASSYEQGALFGYTF.

The chain is built from TRBV6-5 and TRBJ2-7, with 7 bases lining up with TRBD2. V shed 10 bases and J 5 bases; nucleotides not matched to a gene: 8. The CDR3 runs to 12 residues. Germline V gene data show CDR1 as MNHEY and CDR2 as SVGAGI. This chain's CDR3 is CATRWEGDEQYF. CDR3 sequence (DNA): TGTGCCACCCGATGGGAGGGTGACGAGCAGTACTTC.